These T cell receptor beta chains were read from a single sample in a study of blood T cell repertoires in COVID-19. Clones were read by immunoSEQ multiplex PCR, and TCRdb kept only the in-frame ones, dropping some. The table lists fewer than 350,000 clones, about 90% of them singletons. The sequenced material came from PBMCs or T cells enriched from blood (not recorded which). These receptors all come from a woman aged 25 to 45 with acute COVID-19. Both conserved end residues are part of each CDR3. A D gene is named only where the DNA matches it firmly. The size of a clone is reported for some rows only, either as once, few or many, or as a class for expanded clones.

d_gene	abundance	j_gene	len	v_gene	CDR3aa	CDR3nt
-	-	TRBJ1-2	15	TRBV19	CASTVNSGANYGYTF	TGTGCCAGTACCGTCAACTCGGGGGCTAACTATGGCTACACCTTC
-	-	TRBJ1-5	14	TRBV6-1	CASSEVNSNQPQHF	TGTGCCAGCAGTGAAGTCAATAGCAATCAGCCCCAGCATTTT
-	-	TRBJ2-1	17	TRBV4-1	CASSQVRQAGVYNEQFF	TGCGCCAGCAGCCAAGTTCGACAGGCCGGGGTTTACAATGAGCAGTTCTTC
-	-	TRBJ2-7	12	TRBV18	CASSPQGGEQYF	TGTGCCAGCTCGCCTCAAGGCGGCGAGCAGTACTTC
-	-	TRBJ1-1	14	TRBV27	CASSGRGTNTEAFF	TGTGCCAGTTCAGGCCGGGGGACGAACACTGAAGCTTTCTTT
TRBD2	-	TRBJ2-7	15	TRBV7-9	CASSLAASGDYEQYF	TGTGCCAGCAGCTTAGCTGCTAGCGGGGACTACGAGCAGTACTTC
-	once	TRBJ2-3	14	TRBV7-2	CASSLGLNTDTQYF	TGTGCCAGCAGCCTGGGACTTAACACAGATACGCAGTATTTT
-	-	TRBJ2-4	15	TRBV4-1	CASSQGRYTKNIQYF	TGCGCCAGCAGCCAAGGGAGGTACACCAAAAACATTCAGTACTTC
-	-	TRBJ1-2	12	TRBV28	CASSPHVYGYTF	TGTGCCAGCAGCCCACACGTTTATGGCTACACCTTC
-	-	TRBJ2-7	14	TRBV9	CASSVGGGTYEQYF	TGTGCCAGCAGCGTAGGGGGCGGTACCTACGAGCAGTACTTC
-	-	TRBJ1-2	15	TRBV28	CASSMKIQGYYGYTF	TGTGCCAGCAGCATGAAAATCCAGGGGTACTATGGCTACACCTTC
-	-	TRBJ2-1	16	TRBV27	CASSLHLQGSYNEQFF	TGTGCCAGCAGTTTACACCTACAGGGCTCCTACAATGAGCAGTTCTTC
-	-	TRBJ1-1	16	TRBV28	CASTSGGDTPNTEAFF	TGTGCCAGCACGTCGGGAGGAGACACGCCGAACACTGAAGCTTTCTTT
-	-	TRBJ1-1	15	TRBV7-9	CASSLALGSSTEAFF	TGTGCCAGCAGCTTAGCCCTCGGGTCGAGCACTGAAGCTTTCTTT
-	few	TRBJ1-4	15	TRBV24-1	CATSDSRQVAEKLFF	TGTGCCACCAGTGATTCGAGACAGGTGGCTGAAAAACTGTTTTTT
-	-	TRBJ1-3	14	TRBV19	CASSMRTAGNTIYF	TGTGCCAGTAGTATGCGGACAGCTGGAAACACCATATATTTT
-	-	TRBJ1-5	16	TRBV3-1/TRBV3-2	CASSQDSQRRDQPQHF	TGTGCCAGCAGCCAAGATTCGCAGAGGAGGGATCAGCCCCAGCATTTT
-	-	TRBJ1-1	16	TRBV25-1	CASSALGSSPGAEAFF	TGTGCCAGCAGTGCCTTAGGGAGCAGTCCGGGTGCTGAAGCTTTCTTT
TRBD2	-	TRBJ2-3	17	TRBV4-3	CASSQFSGRALADTQYF	TGCGCCAGCAGCCAATTTAGCGGGAGGGCCTTGGCAGATACGCAGTATTTT
-	-	TRBJ2-2	16	TRBV4-2	CASSQDRGVGTGELFF	TGTGCCAGCAGCCAAGACCGGGGTGTAGGCACCGGGGAGCTGTTTTTT
TRBD2	-	TRBJ2-1	19	TRBV7-3	CASSTGTSGRAGSYNEQFF	TGTGCCAGCAGCACCGGGACTAGCGGGAGGGCCGGGTCCTACAATGAGCAGTTCTTC
-	-	TRBJ2-7	13	TRBV18	CASSVDSSYEQYF	TGTGCCAGCTCAGTAGACTCATCCTACGAGCAGTACTTC
-	-	TRBJ2-1	13	TRBV7-2	CASSFGRGNEQFF	TGTGCCAGCAGCTTTGGCAGGGGTAATGAGCAGTTCTTC
-	-	TRBJ2-1	15	TRBV29-1	CSVEGQVISYNEQFF	TGCAGCGTTGAAGGACAGGTCATCTCCTACAATGAGCAGTTCTTC
-	-	TRBJ2-2	15	TRBV5-4	CASSLQTSSIGELFF	TGTGCCAGCAGCTTGCAGACTAGTTCAATCGGGGAGCTGTTTTTT
TRBD1	-	TRBJ2-7	16	TRBV5-4	CASSPQPTDRAYEQYF	TGTGCCAGCAGCCCCCAACCGACGGACAGGGCCTACGAGCAGTACTTC
TRBD2	-	TRBJ2-1	17	TRBV4-1	CASRHLLSGSRGDEQFF	TGCGCCAGCAGGCACCTTCTAAGCGGGAGCCGGGGGGATGAGCAGTTCTTC
-	-	TRBJ1-6	16	TRBV13	CASSLGLGTSRSPLHF	TGTGCCAGCAGCTTAGGCCTGGGGACATCTCGCTCACCCCTCCACTTT
-	-	TRBJ1-5	14	TRBV7-9	CASISGGGSQPQHF	TGTGCCAGCATCTCCGGGGGGGGAAGTCAGCCCCAGCATTTT
-	-	TRBJ2-7	14	TRBV18	CASSPKEIPYEQYF	TGTGCCAGCTCACCAAAGGAGATACCATACGAGCAGTACTTC
-	-	TRBJ2-7	13	TRBV3-1/TRBV3-2	CASSQVASYEQYF	TGTGCCAGCAGCCAGGTCGCGAGTTACGAGCAGTACTTC
-	few	TRBJ1-4	15	TRBV4-2	CASSQELAQDEKLFF	TGTGCCAGCAGCCAAGAGTTGGCTCAGGATGAAAAACTGTTTTTT
-	-	TRBJ1-2	18	TRBV27	CASSFRAGAPISNYGYTF	TGTGCCAGCAGTTTTCGCGCGGGGGCGCCTATATCTAACTATGGCTACACCTTC
-	-	TRBJ2-3	15	TRBV6-5	CASSPDASSMNTQYF	TGTGCCAGCAGTCCCGATGCTTCGAGCATGAATACGCAGTATTTT
-	-	TRBJ2-7	15	TRBV11-2	CASSFRGRELDEQYF	TGTGCCAGCAGCTTTCGGGGGCGGGAGCTCGACGAGCAGTACTTC
-	-	TRBJ2-7	14	TRBV10-3	CAISAGDSIYEQYF	TGTGCCATCAGTGCGGGGGACAGCATCTACGAGCAGTACTTC
-	-	TRBJ2-5	12	TRBV28	CASSFVLETQYF	TGTGCCAGCAGTTTCGTGTTAGAGACCCAGTACTTC
-	few	TRBJ1-5	18	TRBV21-1	CASSKVARGQDSNQPQHF	TGTGCCAGCAGCAAAGTAGCCAGGGGGCAAGATAGCAATCAGCCCCAGCATTTT
TRBD1	-	TRBJ2-7	14	TRBV3-1/TRBV3-2	CASSQDERGREQYF	TGTGCCAGCAGCCAAGATGAAAGGGGGCGCGAGCAGTACTTC
-	-	TRBJ2-3	14	TRBV27	CASSRRTVTDTQYF	TGTGCCAGCAGTCGGAGGACAGTCACAGATACGCAGTATTTT
-	-	TRBJ1-2	14	TRBV19	CATLNTGGRYGYTF	TGTGCCACTCTCAACACCGGCGGTCGCTATGGCTACACCTTC
-	-	TRBJ2-3	15	TRBV29-1	CSVVVGAGVTDTQYF	TGCAGCGTTGTTGTGGGGGCGGGAGTGACAGATACGCAGTATTTT
-	-	TRBJ1-2	13	TRBV3-1/TRBV3-2	CASSQDRASGYTF	TGTGCCAGCAGCCAAGACAGGGCCAGTGGCTACACCTTC